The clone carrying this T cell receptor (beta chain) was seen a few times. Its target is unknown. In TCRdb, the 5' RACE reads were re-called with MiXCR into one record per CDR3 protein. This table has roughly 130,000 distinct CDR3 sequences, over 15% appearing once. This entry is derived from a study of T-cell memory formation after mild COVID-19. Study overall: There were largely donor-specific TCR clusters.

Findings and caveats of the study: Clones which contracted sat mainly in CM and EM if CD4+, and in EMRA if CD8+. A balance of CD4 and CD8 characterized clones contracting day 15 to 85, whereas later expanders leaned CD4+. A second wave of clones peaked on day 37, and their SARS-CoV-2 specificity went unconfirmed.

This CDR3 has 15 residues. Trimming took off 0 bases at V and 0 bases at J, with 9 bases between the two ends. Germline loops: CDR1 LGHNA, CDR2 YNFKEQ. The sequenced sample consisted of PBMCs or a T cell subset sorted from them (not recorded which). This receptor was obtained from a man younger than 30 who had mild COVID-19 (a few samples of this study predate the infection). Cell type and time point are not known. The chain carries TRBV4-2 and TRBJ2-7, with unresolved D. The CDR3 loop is CASSQDDQSSYEQYF. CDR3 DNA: TGTGCCAGCAGCCAAGATGACCAGAGCTCCTACGAGCAGTACTTC.